The clone carrying this T cell receptor (beta chain) was counted a few times. Antigen: not known. This sample was included in a study of T-cell memory formation after mild COVID-19. Study-wide background: TCR clusters mostly belonged to single donors.

Points from the study as a whole: SARS-CoV-2 specificity of second-wave clones peaking day 37 was unconfirmed.

The CDR3 sequence is 14 residues long. The V segment lost 4 bases and the J segment 5 bases; nucleotides outside the gene matches: 5. Germline V gene data show CDR1 as SGHTA and CDR2 as FQGNSA. cDNA libraries for TCR alpha and TCR beta, carrying sample barcodes and UMIs, came from 5'RACE with constant-segment primers. One entry per CDR3 protein, called by TCRdb with MiXCR from the 5' RACE reads. The sample includes about 560,000 distinct CDR3 sequences, roughly 20% seen only once; the top ten take around 7.7%. This clonotype originated in an adult woman who had mild COVID-19 (a few samples of this study predate the infection). Cell type and time point are not known. Sequencing used PBMCs or a T cell subset sorted from them (not recorded which). The V gene is TRBV7-2, the J gene TRBJ2-5, with 9 bases lining up with TRBD1. The CDR3 region is CASSSNRGRETQYF. The CDR3 nucleotides are TGTGCCAGCAGCTCAAACAGGGGGCGGGAGACCCAGTACTTC. The full variable domain, rest sourced from reference TRBV7-2 and TRBJ2-5, is GAGVSQSPSNKVTEKGKDVELRCDPISGHTALYWYRQSLGQGLEFLIYFQGNSAPDKSGLPSDRFSAERTGGSVSTLTIQRTQQEDSAVYLCASSSNRGRETQYFGPGTRLLVL.